This T cell receptor beta chain stems from a study of blood T cell repertoires in COVID-19. Some clones are missing from TCRdb's copy, which holds only in-frame ones; the method was immunoSEQ multiplex PCR. The sample lists over 65,000 clones; 80% to 85% were seen once. In germline, CDR1 is SGHNT, CDR2 YENEEA. This CDR3 is 17 amino acids long. V shed 3 bases, J shed 6 bases, and the junction held 13 bases outside the gene matches. The chain uses TRBV11-3 and TRBJ2-1; 8 nucleotides agree with TRBD2. What was sequenced was peripheral blood. The TCR comes from a human donor in a cohort sampled during active COVID-19. The CDR3 is CASSLRSGSNPANEQFF. For the CDR3, the DNA is TGTGCCAGCAGCTTGAGAAGCGGGAGTAATCCGGCCAATGAGCAGTTCTTC. The entire variable domain, with the rest obtained from reference TRBV11-3 and TRBJ2-1, is as follows: EAGVVQSPRYKIIEKKQPVAFWCNPISGHNTLYWYLQNLGQGPELLIRYENEEAVDDSQLPKDRFSAERLKGVDSTLKIQPAELGDSAVYLCASSLRSGSNPANEQFFGPGTRLTVL.